What follows are 27 T cell receptor beta chains derived from one specimen sequenced in a study of PD-L1 blockade in urothelial cancer. The assay was immunoSEQ multiplex PCR, and TCRdb's table has in-frame clones only and misses some. The sample has some 66,000 clones; approximately 83% are singletons. This sample's time point: pretreatment peripheral blood. The material sequenced was PBMCs, taken around atezolizumab (anti-PD-L1) treatment. Receptors were obtained from a man in his 60s with urothelial cancer.

The chain links TRBV27 to TRBJ1-2; 8 bases are shared with TRBD1. This CDR3 comprises 14 residues. CDR1 and CDR2 from the germline V gene are MNHEY and SMNVEV (reference sequence). J gave up 2 bases and V 6 bases, and 5 bases lay outside the gene matches. The CDR3 DNA reads TGTGCCAGCAGGGGGACAGGAAGGAACTATGGCTACACCTTC. It is translated as CASRGTGRNYGYTF.

A note on this clone: Within the sample, other DNA sequences also encode this same CDR3. The V and J genes are TRBV19 and TRBJ2-1; 8 nucleotides agree with TRBD1. Germline V CDR1 and CDR2: LNHDA, SQIVND (reference sequence). The CDR3 consists of 15 residues. V trimming: 5 bases; J trimming: 0 bases; junction bases outside the gene matches: 3. The CDR3 coding sequence is TGTGCCAGTAGTCGGGACAGGAGCTCCTACAATGAGCAGTTCTTC. It yields the protein CASSRDRSSYNEQFF.

The V call is TRBV6-5, the J call TRBJ1-1; D remains ambiguous. Germline CDR1 and CDR2: MNHEY and SVGAGI. The V and J ends lost 2 bases and 5 bases respectively, with 6 bases between them. The CDR3 covers 12 residues. The CDR3 DNA is TGTGCCAGCAGTTACGCGGGAACTGAAGCTTTCTTT. Translating it yields CASSYAGTEAFF.

The gene calls are TRBV10-3 and TRBJ2-7, with 9 bases aligning to TRBD1. V dropped 0 bases and J dropped 5; count of bases not matched to a gene: 2. Germline CDR1 is ENHRY and CDR2 is SYGVKD. The CDR3 totals 14 residues. Here the CDR3 reads CAISESGTGNEQYF. Here the CDR3 DNA reads TGTGCCATCAGTGAGTCTGGGACAGGGAACGAGCAGTACTTC.

J is TRBJ1-2 and V is TRBV6-5; 7 bases align to TRBD1. V lost 6 bases to trimming and J lost 7 bases; unmatched junction nucleotides: 14. The CDR3 runs 15 residues. Per the germline V gene, CDR1 is MNHEY and CDR2 is SVGAGI. CDR3 region: CASSAGTASSPGYTF. CDR3 nucleotides: TGTGCCAGCAGCGCCGGGACAGCGAGCTCTCCTGGCTACACCTTC.

This chain uses TRBV10-2 with TRBJ2-1; 9 nucleotides align to TRBD2. The CDR3 is 15 residues long. V gave up 6 bases and J gave up 1 base; unmatched junction bases: 4. Germline V gives CDR1 WSHSY, CDR2 SAAADI. The DNA for the CDR3 is TGCGCCAGCAGCTTTACTAGCGGGTCCTACAATGAGCAGTTCTTC. Encoded protein: CASSFTSGSYNEQFF.

The J gene is TRBJ2-2, the V gene TRBV7-2, with D possibly TRBD1 on 6 matching bases. The V end was cut by 1 base, the J end by 1 base, with 7 bases between. The CDR3 length is 15 residues. Germline values: CDR1 SGHTA, CDR2 FQGNSA. The DNA for the CDR3 is TGTGCCAGCAGCTTAGGAGGGGGGAACACCGGGGAGCTGTTTTTT. Amino acids: CASSLGGGNTGELFF.

The genes are TRBV9 and TRBJ1-3; 8 positions match TRBD1. CDR1 and CDR2 from the germline V gene are SGDLS and YYNGEE. V shed 4 bases, J shed 0 bases, and the junction held 6 bases outside the gene matches. The CDR3 length is 16 residues. CDR3 residues: CASSPRQGPSGNTIYF. The CDR3 DNA follows: TGTGCCAGCAGCCCCAGACAGGGGCCCTCTGGAAACACCATATATTTT.

The chain uses TRBV19 and TRBJ2-1, with 10 positions matching TRBD1. With V trimmed by 6 bases and J by 7 bases, 9 bases remained unmatched. This CDR3 comprises 15 residues. Per the germline V gene, CDR1 is LNHDA and CDR2 is SQIVND (reference sequence). CDR3 protein: CASSPGTGASNEQFF. In DNA form, the CDR3 reads TGTGCCAGTAGCCCCGGGACAGGGGCGAGTAATGAGCAGTTCTTC.

The chain recombines TRBV5-4 with TRBJ2-1; 8 bases agree with TRBD2. Germline-derived CDR1 and CDR2 are SGHNT and YYREEE (reference sequence). Trimming took 0 bases from V and 7 from J; bases not matched to a gene: 9. The CDR3 is 16 residues long. The CDR3 bases are TGTGCCAGCAGCTTGGACGGGGGGGCTTTGCAGAATGAGCAGTTCTTC. Its translation: CASSLDGGALQNEQFF.

This chain joins TRBV5-4 and TRBJ1-2; 8 bases map to TRBD1. Germline loops: CDR1 SGHNT, CDR2 YYREEE (reference sequence). V dropped 4 bases and J dropped 7; count of bases not matched to a gene: 12. This CDR3 spans 15 amino acids. The CDR3 DNA reads TGTGCCAGCAGCCTAGGACAGGGCATAACGGCTGGCTACACCTTC. Translation gives CASSLGQGITAGYTF.

The chain couples TRBV4-1 to TRBJ1-3; D might be TRBD1 (5 bases). Trimming left V 0 bases short and J 0 bases short, with 9 bases between. Germline assignment: CDR1 MGHRA and CDR2 YSYEKL. This CDR3 spans 16 amino acids. The CDR3 spells CASSQDQGPSGNTIYF. CDR3 in DNA: TGCGCCAGCAGCCAAGATCAGGGCCCCTCTGGAAACACCATATATTTT.

This clone appeared a single time. V usage is TRBV28 and J usage is TRBJ1-5, with TRBD1 matching 11 bases. From germline, CDR1 is MDHEN and CDR2 SYDVKM. V shed 6 bases and J 7 bases; nucleotides not matched to a gene: 11. This CDR3 comprises 16 residues. In DNA, the CDR3 is TGTGCCAGCAGATTCCAAGGACAGGGGGCACGGCAGCCCCAGCATTTT. It codes for CASRFQGQGARQPQHF.

This clone occurred once. This chain joins TRBV4-2 and TRBJ1-3, with D perhaps TRBD1 (5 bases). V shed 2 bases and J shed 1 base, with 12 bases lying between them. The germline gives CDR1 LGHNA, CDR2 YNFKEQ. The CDR3 has 16 amino acids. As DNA, the CDR3 is TGTGCCAGCAGCCAATCAGGGATAAGATCTGGAAACACCATATATTTT. This codes for CASSQSGIRSGNTIYF.

This chain joins TRBV11-2 and TRBJ1-6; 8 positions agree with TRBD1. Germline CDR1 is SGHAT and CDR2 is FQNNGV. Trimming removed 0 bases from V and 9 bases from J; junction bases left unmatched: 7. The CDR3 extends over 16 amino acids. CDR3 loop: CASSLDVLQGGSPLHF. The CDR3 bases are TGTGCCAGCAGCTTAGATGTCCTACAGGGGGGTTCACCCCTCCACTTT. The full variable domain, rest sourced from reference TRBV11-2 and TRBJ1-6, is EAGVAQSPRYKIIEKRQSVAFWCNPISGHATLYWYQQILGQGPKLLIQFQNNGVVDDSQLPKDRFSAERLKGVDSTLKIQPAKLEDSAVYLCASSLDVLQGGSPLHFGNGTRLTVT.

The chain employs TRBV6-1 and TRBJ2-7, with TRBD2 identical over 10 bases. The CDR3 spans 15 residues. Germline CDR1 reads MNHNS; CDR2 reads SASEGT. With 2 bases clipped from V and 6 bases from J, the junction kept 7 bases outside the gene matches. CDR3 DNA sequence: TGTGCCAGCAGTGAATTGGGACTAGCGCAGGGCGAGCAGTACTTC. Amino acid sequence: CASSELGLAQGEQYF.

This chain joins TRBV2 and TRBJ2-1; the D gene is possibly TRBD1 (6 bases). The germline gives CDR1 SNHLY, CDR2 FYNNEI. Deletions cut 5 bases from V and 15 bases from J, with 14 bases between. The CDR3 runs 11 residues. As DNA, the CDR3 is TGTGCCAGCAGTTACAGGGATACGCCGTTCTTC. Protein sequence: CASSYRDTPFF.

This clone was detected once. The chain has TRBV5-1 and TRBJ1-1; 11 positions agree with TRBD1. V gave up 3 bases and J gave up 5 bases; unmatched junction bases: 9. Germline-derived CDR1 and CDR2 are SGHRS and YFSETQ. This CDR3 is 16 amino acids long. The DNA of the CDR3 is TGCGCCAGCAGCTGGTCGGGGACAGGGGGAGCAACTGAAGCTTTCTTT. It specifies CASSWSGTGGATEAFF. Together with reference TRBV5-1 and TRBJ1-1, the CDR3 gives the full variable domain: KAGVTQTPRYLIKTRGQQVTLSCSPISGHRSVSWYQQTPGQGLQFLFEYFSETQRNKGNFPGRFSGRQFSNSRSEMNVSTLELGDSALYLCASSWSGTGGATEAFFGQGTRLTVV.

This chain connects TRBV4-3 to TRBJ1-5; D might be TRBD1 (5 bases). Trimming left V 0 bases short and J 2 bases short, with 8 bases between. This CDR3 is 15 amino acids long. Germline CDR1 and CDR2: LGHNA and YSLEER. Written as DNA, the CDR3 is TGCGCCAGCAGCCAAGATTTAGGGGGCAATCAGCCCCAGCATTTT. This translates into CASSQDLGGNQPQHF.

The V and J genes are TRBV5-5 and TRBJ1-1, with D possibly TRBD1 on 6 matching bases. Trimming cost V 5 bases and J 1 base, with 12 bases left between them. CDR3 length equals 14 residues. Germline V gives CDR1 SGHKS, CDR2 YYEKEE (reference sequence). Written as DNA, the CDR3 is TGTGCCAGCAGGTTGACCAGGGGGAACACTGAAGCTTTCTTT. Encoded protein: CASRLTRGNTEAFF. The entire variable domain, with the rest obtained from reference TRBV5-5 and TRBJ1-1, is as follows: DAGVTQSPTHLIKTRGQQVTLRCSPISGHKSVSWYQQVLGQGPQFIFQYYEKEERGRGNFPDRFSARQFPNYSSELNVNALLLGDSALYLCASRLTRGNTEAFFGQGTRLTVV.

The chain couples TRBV28 to TRBJ1-2; no reliable D call. CDR1 is MDHEN, CDR2 SYDVKM, per germline. The CDR3 covers 14 residues. With 5 bases removed from V and 8 bases from J, the gap between germline ends came to 18 bases. The CDR3 loop reads CASSPPHYGEGYTF. The DNA for the CDR3 is TGTGCCAGCAGTCCCCCCCATTACGGGGAGGGCTACACCTTC.

The gene calls are TRBV19 and TRBJ1-3, with TRBD1 identical over 7 bases. Germline values: CDR1 LNHDA, CDR2 SQIVND (reference sequence). The V and J ends lost 4 bases and 2 bases, in that order; junction bases with no gene match: 2. This CDR3 region has 14 residues. The CDR3 region has the DNA TGTGCCAGTAGTACAACAGGGGCTGGAAACACCATATATTTT. This encodes CASSTTGAGNTIYF.

V gene TRBV7-2 combines with J gene TRBJ1-3; D gene ambiguous. The CDR3 is made up of 14 amino acids. Between the trimmed V and J ends, which lost 1 base and 2 bases, there was a span of 6 bases. Germline CDR1 is SGHTA and CDR2 is FQGNSA. As DNA, the CDR3 is TGTGCCAGCAGCTTAGGCACTCCTGGAAACACCATATATTTT. Protein: CASSLGTPGNTIYF.

This chain connects TRBV6-1 to TRBJ1-2; D might be TRBD1 (6 bases). Germline CDR1 reads MNHNS; CDR2 reads SASEGT. The CDR3 loop spans 13 amino acids. V was clipped by 6 bases and J by 3 bases, with 11 bases between them. The CDR3: CASRLTGDYGYTF. The CDR3 DNA is TGTGCCAGCAGATTGACAGGAGACTATGGCTACACCTTC.

The genes are TRBV4-2 and TRBJ2-5, with unresolved D. Trimming left V 1 base short and J 4 bases short, with 13 bases between. The germline gives CDR1 LGHNA, CDR2 YNFKEQ. The CDR3 loop spans 15 amino acids. CDR3 loop: CASSQVPPGRETQYF. In DNA, the CDR3 is TGTGCCAGCAGCCAAGTCCCCCCAGGAAGAGAGACCCAGTACTTC.

The CDR3 spells CAWRVIGGLAGGFNYNEQFF. The CDR3 DNA follows: TGTGCCTGGAGGGTTATCGGGGGACTAGCGGGGGGTTTCAACTACAATGAGCAGTTCTTC. The J gene is TRBJ2-1, the V gene TRBV30; TRBD2 matches at 15 bases. The germline CDR1 and CDR2 sequences are GTSNPN and SVGIG (reference sequence). Trimming took 3 bases from V and 3 from J; bases not matched to a gene: 15. This CDR3 contains 20 residues.

This chain links TRBV7-9 with TRBJ1-6; D gene uncertain. V was pared by 5 bases and J by 10 bases, with 21 bases between. This CDR3 contains 16 residues. In germline, CDR1 is SEHNR, CDR2 FQNEAQ (reference sequence). This chain's CDR3 is CASSEGRAAVVSPLHF. CDR3 coding DNA: TGTGCCAGCAGCGAGGGTAGGGCGGCCGTGGTATCACCCCTCCACTTT.